This TCR beta chain derives from a study of T cells expressing NK-cell markers. TCRdb reanalyzed the 5' RACE reads and collapses them to one entry per CDR3 protein, without DNA. Its clone listing holds approximately 150,000 distinct CDR3 sequences. Germline-derived CDR1 and CDR2 are GTSNPN and SVGIG (reference sequence). The CDR3 extends over 11 amino acids. The chain uses TRBV30 and TRBJ2-1; checking the TCRdb D call of TRBD1 is not possible without DNA. Sequencing was carried out using blood T cells: a sorted CD56 or NKG2C T cell subset, CD4+ or CD8+ T cells, or bulk PBMC T cells (not recorded which). The clonotype comes from a man between 18 and 35 years old in good health. The CDR3 sequence is CAGREYNEQFF.